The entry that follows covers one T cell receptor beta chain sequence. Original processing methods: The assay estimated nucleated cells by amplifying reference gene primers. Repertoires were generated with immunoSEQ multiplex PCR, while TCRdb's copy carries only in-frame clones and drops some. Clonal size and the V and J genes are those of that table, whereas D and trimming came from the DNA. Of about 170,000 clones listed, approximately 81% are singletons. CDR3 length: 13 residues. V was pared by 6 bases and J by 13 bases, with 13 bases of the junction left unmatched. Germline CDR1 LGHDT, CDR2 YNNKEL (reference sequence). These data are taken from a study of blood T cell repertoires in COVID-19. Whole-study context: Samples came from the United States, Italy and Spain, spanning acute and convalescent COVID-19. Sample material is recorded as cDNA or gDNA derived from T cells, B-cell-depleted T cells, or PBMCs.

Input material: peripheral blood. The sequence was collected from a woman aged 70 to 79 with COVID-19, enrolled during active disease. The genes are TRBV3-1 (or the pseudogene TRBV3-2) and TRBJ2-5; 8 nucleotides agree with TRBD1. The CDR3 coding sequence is TGTGCCAGCAGTCGACAGGGGCAGATTCGCAGGTACTTC. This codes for CASSRQGQIRRYF.